Described below is a single TCR beta chain sequence and its context. The data derive from a study of blood T cell repertoires in COVID-19. Whole-study context: In each case, the material was cDNA or gDNA derived from T cells, B-cell-depleted T cells, or PBMCs.

CDR3 length equals 12 residues. Germline V gives CDR1 SQVTM, CDR2 ANQGSEA. V gave up 4 bases and J gave up 3 bases, with 9 bases separating them. Generated by immunoSEQ multiplex PCR, the TCRdb table keeps only in-frame clones and is missing some. The sample contains 40,000 to 55,000 clones, roughly 86% of which appear only once. The chain recombines TRBV29-1 with TRBJ2-5; D is possibly TRBD1 (5 bases). The sequence was collected from a man aged 50-60 years with active COVID-19. Input material: peripheral blood. The CDR3 here is CSVGAGKETQYF. The CDR3 DNA is TGCAGCGTTGGGGCAGGGAAAGAGACCCAGTACTTC.